This TCR beta chain was sequenced for a study of T cells in localized non-small cell lung cancer. Method: immunoSEQ multiplex PCR; TCRdb's copy keeps in-frame clones and lacks some. The profile shows 2,300 or so clones, roughly 22% of them singletons. Sample: lung tumor tissue, taken before any cancer treatment. The source of this sequence is a woman between 35 and 75 years old with stage II squamous cell lung carcinoma.

CDR3 loop: CASSLVALRVGDTQYF. CDR3 nucleotides: TGTGCCAGCAGCTTAGTGGCCTTGAGGGTGGGAGATACGCAGTATTTT. J is TRBJ2-3 and V is TRBV11-3; a weak D match, TRBD2 (5 bases). Trimming left V 1 base short and J 5 bases short, with 16 bases between. Germline CDR1 SGHNT, CDR2 YENEEA. This CDR3 has 16 amino acids.